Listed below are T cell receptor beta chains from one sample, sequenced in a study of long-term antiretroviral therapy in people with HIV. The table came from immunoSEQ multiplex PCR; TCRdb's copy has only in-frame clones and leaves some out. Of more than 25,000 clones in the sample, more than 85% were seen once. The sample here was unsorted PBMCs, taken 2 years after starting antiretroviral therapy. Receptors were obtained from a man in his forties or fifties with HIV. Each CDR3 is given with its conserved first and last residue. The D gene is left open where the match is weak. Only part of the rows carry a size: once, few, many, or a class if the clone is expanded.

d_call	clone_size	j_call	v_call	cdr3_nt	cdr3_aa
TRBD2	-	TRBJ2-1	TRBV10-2	TGCGCCAGCAGTGCGACTAGCGCTAGCTCCTACAATGAGCAGTTCTTC	CASSATSASSYNEQFF
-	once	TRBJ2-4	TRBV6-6	TGTGCCAGCCGTGACGGAGCCAAAAACATTCAGTACTTC	CASRDGAKNIQYF
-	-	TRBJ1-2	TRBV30	TGTGCCTGGAGTGTACGGTTAGGGGGCTATGGCTACACCTTC	CAWSVRLGGYGYTF
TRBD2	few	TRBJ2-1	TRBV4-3	TGCGCCAGCAGCCAAGATCGGTGGGGGAGGGAGTTCTTC	CASSQDRWGREFF
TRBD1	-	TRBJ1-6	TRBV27	TGTGCCAGCAGGAACAGGGGTAATTCACCCCTCCACTTT	CASRNRGNSPLHF
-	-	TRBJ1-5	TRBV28	TGTGCCAGCAGTTCTCCAGGAGGCTATCAGCCCCAGCATTTT	CASSSPGGYQPQHF
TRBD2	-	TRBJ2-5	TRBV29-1	TGCAGCGTGCGGGGGGAGAGGTTGCTAGCGGGGGATAAAGAGACCCAGTACTTC	CSVRGERLLAGDKETQYF
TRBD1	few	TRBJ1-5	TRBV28	TGTGCCAGCAGACGGAGGACAGGGCTGATACAGCCCCAGCATTTT	CASRRRTGLIQPQHF
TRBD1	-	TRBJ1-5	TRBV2	TGTGCCAGCAGAATTACAGGGGGCGGACAGCCCCAGCATTTT	CASRITGGGQPQHF
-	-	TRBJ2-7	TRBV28	TGTGCAAGCAGCGATCCCGTGTATTCAGGCTCCTACGAGCAGTACTTC	CASSDPVYSGSYEQYF
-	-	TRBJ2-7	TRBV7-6	TGTGCCAGCAGCTTAGAACAGGGTCACGAGCAGTACTTC	CASSLEQGHEQYF
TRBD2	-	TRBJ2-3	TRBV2	TGTGCCAGCAGTGAAGAGCGGGGGTGGGATACGCAGTATTTT	CASSEERGWDTQYF
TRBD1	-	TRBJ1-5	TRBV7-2	TGTGCCAGCAGCCTAGCGGCCGGGACAGGGATCCATAGCAATCAGCCCCAGCATTTT	CASSLAAGTGIHSNQPQHF
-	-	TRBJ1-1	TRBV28	TGTGCCAGCAGTGGGTCCATGAACACTGAAGCTTTCTTT	CASSGSMNTEAFF
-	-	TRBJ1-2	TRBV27	TGTGCCAGCAGTCCGAGGGGATCCGGCTATGGCTACACCTTC	CASSPRGSGYGYTF
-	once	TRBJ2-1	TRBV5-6	TGTGCCAGCAGCCCCCTAGCTTACAATGAGCAGTTCTTC	CASSPLAYNEQFF
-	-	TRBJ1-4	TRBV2	TGTGCCAGCAGTGAGGGAGGCCCTCGGATTAATGAAAAACTGTTTTTT	CASSEGGPRINEKLFF
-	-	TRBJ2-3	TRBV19	TGTGCCAGTAGTGTCCGGGGCCCTCAGGATACGCAGTATTTT	CASSVRGPQDTQYF
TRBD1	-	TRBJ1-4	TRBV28	TGTGCCAGCAGTTTTATGATGGGGACAGCTAATGAAAAACTGTTTTTT	CASSFMMGTANEKLFF
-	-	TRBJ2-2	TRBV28	TGTGCCAGCAGCCCCTCATTGGACCACACCGGGGAGCTGTTTTTT	CASSPSLDHTGELFF
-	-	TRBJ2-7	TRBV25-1	TGTGCCAGCAGTGAAGGGCGAGCCTACGAGCAGTACTTC	CASSEGRAYEQYF
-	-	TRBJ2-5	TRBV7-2	TGTGCCAGCAGCTTAGGGCCCTCGACGCCCCAGTACTTC	CASSLGPSTPQYF
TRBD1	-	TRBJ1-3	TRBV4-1	TGCGCCAGCAGCCATACAGGGGGCTTGTCTGGAAACACCATATATTTT	CASSHTGGLSGNTIYF
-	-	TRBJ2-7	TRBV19	TGTGCCAGTAGTCCAGCCCCCCTTGGGGCGGAATCCTACGAGCAGTACTTC	CASSPAPLGAESYEQYF
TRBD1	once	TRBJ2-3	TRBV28	TGTGCCAGCAGGGGGACAGGGGCCGATACGCAGTATTTT	CASRGTGADTQYF
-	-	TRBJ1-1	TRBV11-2	TGTGCCAGCAGCTTAGATCAGACATCCGGGACTGAAGCTTTCTTT	CASSLDQTSGTEAFF